This entry is about one T cell receptor beta chain. The CDR3 spans 15 residues. V was trimmed by 0 bases and J by 2 bases, leaving 9 bases between them. Germline V CDR1 and CDR2: LGHNA, YNFKEQ. This sample is part of a study of control samples from healthy donors and cancer patients. Measured with immunoSEQ multiplex PCR; TCRdb has only the in-frame clones, and not every one. The sample records 100,000 to 150,000 clones, roughly 92% being singletons. The receptor comes from a man aged 18 to 30 in good health. Material: blood. The rearrangement joins TRBV4-2 to TRBJ2-3; no clear D gene. The CDR3 DNA is TGTGCCAGCAGCCAAGATAGGCGACTCACAGATACGCAGTATTTT. The encoded protein is CASSQDRRLTDTQYF.